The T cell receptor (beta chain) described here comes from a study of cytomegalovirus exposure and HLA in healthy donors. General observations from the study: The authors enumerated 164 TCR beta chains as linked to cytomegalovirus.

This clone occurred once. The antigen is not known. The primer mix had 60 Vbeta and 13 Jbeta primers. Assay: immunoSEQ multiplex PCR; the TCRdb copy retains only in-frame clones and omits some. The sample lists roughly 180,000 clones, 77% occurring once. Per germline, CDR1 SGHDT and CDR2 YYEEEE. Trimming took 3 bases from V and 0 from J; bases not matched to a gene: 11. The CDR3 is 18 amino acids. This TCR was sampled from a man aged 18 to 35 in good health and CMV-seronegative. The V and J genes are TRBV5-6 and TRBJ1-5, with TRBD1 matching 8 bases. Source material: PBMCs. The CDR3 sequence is CASSSRTGTGNSNQPQHF. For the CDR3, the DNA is TGTGCCAGCAGCTCGAGGACAGGGACGGGGAATAGCAATCAGCCCCAGCATTTT.